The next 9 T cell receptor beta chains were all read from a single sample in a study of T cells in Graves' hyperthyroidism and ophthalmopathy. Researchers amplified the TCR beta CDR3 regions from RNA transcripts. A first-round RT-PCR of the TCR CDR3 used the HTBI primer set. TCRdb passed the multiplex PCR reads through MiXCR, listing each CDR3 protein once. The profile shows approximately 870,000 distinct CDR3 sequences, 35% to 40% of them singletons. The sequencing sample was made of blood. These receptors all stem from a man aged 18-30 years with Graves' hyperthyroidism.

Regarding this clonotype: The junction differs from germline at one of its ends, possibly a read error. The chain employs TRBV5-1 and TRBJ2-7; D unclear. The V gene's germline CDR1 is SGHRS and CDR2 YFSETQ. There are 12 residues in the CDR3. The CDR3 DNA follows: TGTGCCAGCAGCTTTATCACCTACGAGCAGTACTTC. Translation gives CASSFITYEQYF.

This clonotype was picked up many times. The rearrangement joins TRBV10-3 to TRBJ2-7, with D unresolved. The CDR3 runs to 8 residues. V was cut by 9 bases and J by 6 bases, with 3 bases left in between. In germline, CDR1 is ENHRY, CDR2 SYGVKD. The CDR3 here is CAISEQYF. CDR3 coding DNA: TGTGCCATTTCCGAGCAGTACTTC.

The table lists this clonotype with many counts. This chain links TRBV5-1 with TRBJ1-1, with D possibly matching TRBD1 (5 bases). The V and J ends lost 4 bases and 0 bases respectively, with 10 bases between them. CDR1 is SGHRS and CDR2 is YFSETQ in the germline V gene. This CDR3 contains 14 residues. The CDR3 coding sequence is TGCGCCAGCAGCGGCGGGGCGATGAACACTGAAGCTTTCTTT. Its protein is CASSGGAMNTEAFF.

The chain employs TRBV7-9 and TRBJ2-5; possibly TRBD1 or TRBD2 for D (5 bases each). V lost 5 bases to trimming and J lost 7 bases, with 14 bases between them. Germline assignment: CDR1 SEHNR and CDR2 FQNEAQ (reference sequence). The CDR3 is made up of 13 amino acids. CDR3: CASSLQGEGTQYF. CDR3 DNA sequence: TGTGCCAGCAGCCTTCAGGGTGAGGGGACCCAGTACTTC.

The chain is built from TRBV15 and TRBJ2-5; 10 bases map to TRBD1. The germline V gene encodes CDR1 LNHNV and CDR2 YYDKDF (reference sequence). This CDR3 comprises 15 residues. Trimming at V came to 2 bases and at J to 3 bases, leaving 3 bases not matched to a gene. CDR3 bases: TGTGCCACCAGCAGACCCGGACAGGGGGAAGAGACCCAGTACTTC. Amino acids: CATSRPGQGEETQYF.

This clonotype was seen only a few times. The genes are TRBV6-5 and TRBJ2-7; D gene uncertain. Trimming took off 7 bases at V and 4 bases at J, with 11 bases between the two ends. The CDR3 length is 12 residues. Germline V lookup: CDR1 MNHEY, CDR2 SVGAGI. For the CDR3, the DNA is TGTGCCAGCAATAATGTCGGATACGAGCAGTACTTC. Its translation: CASNNVGYEQYF.

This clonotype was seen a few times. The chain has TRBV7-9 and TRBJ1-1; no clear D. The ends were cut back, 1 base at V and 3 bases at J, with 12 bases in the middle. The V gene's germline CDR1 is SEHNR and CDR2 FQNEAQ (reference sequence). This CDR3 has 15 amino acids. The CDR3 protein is CASSLVPRSDTEAFF. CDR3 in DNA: TGTGCCAGCAGCTTAGTCCCCAGGTCGGACACTGAAGCTTTCTTT.

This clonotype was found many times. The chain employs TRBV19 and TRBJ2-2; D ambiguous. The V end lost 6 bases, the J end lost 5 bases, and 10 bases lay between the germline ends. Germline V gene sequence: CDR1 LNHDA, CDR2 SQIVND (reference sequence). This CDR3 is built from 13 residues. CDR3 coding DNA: TGTGCCAGTAGGATCGGACCAACCGGGGAGCTGTTTTTT. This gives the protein CASRIGPTGELFF.

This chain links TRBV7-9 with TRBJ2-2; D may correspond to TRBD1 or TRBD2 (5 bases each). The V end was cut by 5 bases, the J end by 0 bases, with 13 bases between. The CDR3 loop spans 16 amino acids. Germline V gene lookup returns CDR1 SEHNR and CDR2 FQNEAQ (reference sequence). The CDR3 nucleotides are TGTGCCAGCAGCCGGGGACCGACACCGAACACCGGGGAGCTGTTTTTT. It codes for CASSRGPTPNTGELFF.